This T cell receptor beta chain was sequenced during a study of T-cell reconstitution after alpha-beta-depleted transplantation in children. The CDR3 spans 14 residues. Germline lookup yields CDR1 SGHRS and CDR2 YFSETQ. The ends lost 4 bases at V and 6 bases at J; junction bases unmatched: 8. This clonotype was recorded a few times. No antigen is known for it. Regarding the study as a whole: T-cell numbers and diversity, one year after transplant, stemmed largely from T cells that were newly produced. Expanded graft clones, several hundred of them, were reportedly the source of alpha-beta T cells about two months after transplant.

Preparation of the TCRbeta library involved a method that used unique molecular identifiers. TCRdb reanalysed the PCR reads using MiXCR and keeps one entry per CDR3 protein. Among fewer than 1 million distinct CDR3 sequences, roughly 15% were seen once, and the ten largest hold approximately 5%. The chain is built from TRBV5-1 and TRBJ1-2; 8 positions agree with TRBD1. This specimen was PBMCs, mostly from graft donor cells, taken 360 days after TCRalphabeta/CD19-depleted stem cell transplant. This clonotype was obtained from a male patient under 18 who had a stem cell transplant for acute lymphoblastic leukemia, so the T cells may come from the graft donor. CDR3 sequence: CASSIPDRVDGYTF. The CDR3 nucleotides are TGCGCCAGCAGCATACCGGACAGGGTAGATGGCTACACCTTC.